This TCR beta chain is drawn from a study of blood T cells in healthy people across ages. Germline values: CDR1 SGHRS, CDR2 YFSETQ. V lost 0 bases, J lost 3 bases, and 4 bases lay in between. The CDR3 is 14 amino acids. The authors isolated at least 6.5 million PBMCs per sample. Alongside a J-beta primer mix, a sample-barcoded 5' primer served in a second PCR lasting about 7 to 12 cycles. Each CDR3 protein is one row after TCRdb ran MiXCR on the 5' RACE reads. The data show around 400,000 distinct CDR3 sequences, approximately 51% seen once. This clonotype was sampled from a man aged 60-69 years in good health. The chain combines TRBV5-1 with TRBJ2-6; D ambiguous. The sample was blood. The DNA for the CDR3 is TGCGCCAGCAGCTTGGATCGTGGGGCCAACGTCCTGACTTTC. Translating it yields CASSLDRGANVLTF. The full variable domain, in which reference TRBV5-1 and TRBJ2-6 provide the parts outside the CDR3, is KAGVTQTPRYLIKTRGQQVTLSCSPISGHRSVSWYQQTPGQGLQFLFEYFSETQRNKGNFPGRFSGRQFSNSRSEMNVSTLELGDSALYLCASSLDRGANVLTFGAGSRLTVL.